The entry that follows covers one T cell receptor beta chain sequence. The antigen remains unidentified. The CDR3 has 14 amino acids. Unmatched junction bases numbered 9, after V lost 8 bases and J lost 5 bases. The germline V gene has CDR1 SNHLY and CDR2 FYNNEI. The data were taken from a study of cytomegalovirus exposure and HLA in healthy donors. Study findings and constraints: Later analysis identified several of the most significant clusters that appeared linked to common viral pathogens.

The PCR contained 60 Vbeta and 13 Jbeta primers. Sequenced by immunoSEQ multiplex PCR; TCRdb stores in-frame clones only, minus some. The data hold about 110,000 clones, with around two thirds observed a single time. What was sequenced was PBMCs. The sequence came from a man aged 45-65 years in good health and CMV-seropositive. V and J are TRBV2 and TRBJ2-7; 10 bases agree with TRBD1. CDR3 nucleotide sequence: TGTGCCAGCCTCCGGGACAGGGGATCAGACGAGCAGTACTTC. Residues: CASLRDRGSDEQYF.